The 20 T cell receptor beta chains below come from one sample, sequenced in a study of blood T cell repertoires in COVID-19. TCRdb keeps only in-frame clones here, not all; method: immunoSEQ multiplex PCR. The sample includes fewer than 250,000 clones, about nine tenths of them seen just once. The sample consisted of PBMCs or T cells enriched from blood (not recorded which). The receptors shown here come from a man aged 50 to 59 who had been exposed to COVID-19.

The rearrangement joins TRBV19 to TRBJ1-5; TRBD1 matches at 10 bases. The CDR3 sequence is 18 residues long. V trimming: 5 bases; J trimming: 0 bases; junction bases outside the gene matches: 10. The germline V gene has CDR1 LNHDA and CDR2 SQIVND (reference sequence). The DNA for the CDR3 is TGTGCCAGTAGTTCTCGGGGGACAGGGGCGTATAGCAATCAGCCCCAGCATTTT. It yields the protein CASSSRGTGAYSNQPQHF.

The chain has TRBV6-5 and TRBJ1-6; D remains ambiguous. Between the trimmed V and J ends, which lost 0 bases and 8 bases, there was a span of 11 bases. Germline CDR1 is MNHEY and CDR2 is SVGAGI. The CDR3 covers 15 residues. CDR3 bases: TGTGCCAGCAGTTACTCGGGGAGGTGGGATTCACCCCTCCACTTT. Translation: CASSYSGRWDSPLHF.

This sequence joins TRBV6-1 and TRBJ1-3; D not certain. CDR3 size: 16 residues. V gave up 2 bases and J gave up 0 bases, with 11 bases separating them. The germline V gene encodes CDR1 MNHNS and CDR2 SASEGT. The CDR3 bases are TGTGCCAGCAGTGAACACCTCGCCAGCTCTGGAAACACCATATATTTT. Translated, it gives CASSEHLASSGNTIYF.

The CDR3 is CAWSVGLAGVETQYF. The CDR3, as DNA: TGTGCCTGGAGTGTAGGACTAGCGGGAGTAGAGACCCAGTACTTC. The rearrangement uses TRBV30 and TRBJ2-5, with 13 positions matching TRBD2. Trimming removed 0 bases from V and 4 bases from J; junction bases left unmatched: 2. CDR3 length: 15 residues. Per germline, CDR1 GTSNPN and CDR2 SVGIG (reference sequence).

CDR3 DNA: TGTGCCAGCCTTCTGGGAGGGAACTATGGCTACACCTTC. It is translated as CASLLGGNYGYTF. The chain employs TRBV6-6 and TRBJ1-2, with D hard to call. The CDR3 extends over 13 amino acids. The V end was cut by 8 bases, the J end by 2 bases, with 12 bases between. The V gene's germline CDR1 is MNHNY and CDR2 SVGAGI (reference sequence).

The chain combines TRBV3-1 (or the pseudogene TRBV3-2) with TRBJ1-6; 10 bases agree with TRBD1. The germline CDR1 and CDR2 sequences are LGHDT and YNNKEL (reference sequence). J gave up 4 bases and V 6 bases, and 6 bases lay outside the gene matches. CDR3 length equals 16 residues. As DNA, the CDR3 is TGTGCCAGCAGTCAGACAGGGGGCAGTTATAATTCACCCCTCCACTTT. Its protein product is CASSQTGGSYNSPLHF.

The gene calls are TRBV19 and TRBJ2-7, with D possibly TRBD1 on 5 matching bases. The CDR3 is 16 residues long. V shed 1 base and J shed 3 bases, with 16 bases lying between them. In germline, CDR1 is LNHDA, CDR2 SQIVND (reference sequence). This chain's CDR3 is CASSIVSSRAYYEQYF. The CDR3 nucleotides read TGTGCCAGTAGTATAGTATCGTCCAGGGCCTACTACGAGCAGTACTTC.

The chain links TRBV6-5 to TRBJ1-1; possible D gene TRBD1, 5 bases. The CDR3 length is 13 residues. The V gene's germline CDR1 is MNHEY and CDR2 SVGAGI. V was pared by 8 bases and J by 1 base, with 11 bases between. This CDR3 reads CASSRDWNTEAFF. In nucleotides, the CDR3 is TGTGCCAGCTCCCGGGACTGGAACACTGAAGCTTTCTTT.

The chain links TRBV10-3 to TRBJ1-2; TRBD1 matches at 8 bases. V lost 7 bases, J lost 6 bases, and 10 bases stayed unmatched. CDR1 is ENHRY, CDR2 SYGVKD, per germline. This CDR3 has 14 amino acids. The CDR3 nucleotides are TGTGCCATCACAGAACAGGGGGTGTATGATGGCTACACCTTC. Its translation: CAITEQGVYDGYTF.

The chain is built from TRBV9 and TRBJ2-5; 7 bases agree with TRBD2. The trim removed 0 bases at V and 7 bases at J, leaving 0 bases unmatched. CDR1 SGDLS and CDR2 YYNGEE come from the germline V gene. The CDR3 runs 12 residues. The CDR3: CASSVGGGTQYF. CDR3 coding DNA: TGTGCCAGCAGCGTAGGGGGGGGGACCCAGTACTTC.

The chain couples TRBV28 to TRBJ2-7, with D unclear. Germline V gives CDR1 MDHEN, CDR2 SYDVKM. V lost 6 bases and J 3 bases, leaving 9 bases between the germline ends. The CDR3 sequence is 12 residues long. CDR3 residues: CASSSPGYEQYV. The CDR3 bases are TGTGCCAGCAGCTCCCCGGGCTACGAGCAGTACGTC.

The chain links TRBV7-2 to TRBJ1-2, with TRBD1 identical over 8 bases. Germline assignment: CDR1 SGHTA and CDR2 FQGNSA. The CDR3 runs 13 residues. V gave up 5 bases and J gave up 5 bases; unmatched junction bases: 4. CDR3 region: CASSQGQDYGYTF. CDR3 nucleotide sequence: TGTGCCAGCAGCCAGGGACAGGATTATGGCTACACCTTC.

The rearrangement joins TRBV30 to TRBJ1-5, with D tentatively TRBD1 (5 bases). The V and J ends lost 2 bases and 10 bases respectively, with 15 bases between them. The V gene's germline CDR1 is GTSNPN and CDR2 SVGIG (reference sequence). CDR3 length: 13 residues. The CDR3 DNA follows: TGTGCCTGGAGTCTAGGGACTTTGCAACCCCAGCATTTT. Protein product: CAWSLGTLQPQHF.

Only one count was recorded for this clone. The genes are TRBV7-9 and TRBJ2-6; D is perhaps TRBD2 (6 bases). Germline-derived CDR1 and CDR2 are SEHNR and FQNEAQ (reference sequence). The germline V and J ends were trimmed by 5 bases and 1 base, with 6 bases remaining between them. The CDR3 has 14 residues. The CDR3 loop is CASSRESGANVLTF. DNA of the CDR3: TGTGCCAGCAGCCGGGAGTCTGGGGCCAACGTCCTGACTTTC.

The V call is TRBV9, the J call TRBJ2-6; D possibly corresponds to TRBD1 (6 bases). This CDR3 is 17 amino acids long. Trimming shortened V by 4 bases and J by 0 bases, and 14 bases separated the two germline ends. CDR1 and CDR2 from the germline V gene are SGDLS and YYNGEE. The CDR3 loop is CASSQTGIPSGANVLTF. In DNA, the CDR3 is TGTGCCAGCAGCCAAACAGGGATCCCCTCTGGGGCCAACGTCCTGACTTTC.

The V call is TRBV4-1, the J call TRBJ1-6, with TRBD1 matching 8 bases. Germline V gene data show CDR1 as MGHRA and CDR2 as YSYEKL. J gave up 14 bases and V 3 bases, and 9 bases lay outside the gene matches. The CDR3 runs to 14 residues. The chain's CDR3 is CASSQGQVVGALHF. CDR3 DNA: TGCGCCAGCAGCCAGGGACAGGTGGTGGGAGCCCTCCACTTT.

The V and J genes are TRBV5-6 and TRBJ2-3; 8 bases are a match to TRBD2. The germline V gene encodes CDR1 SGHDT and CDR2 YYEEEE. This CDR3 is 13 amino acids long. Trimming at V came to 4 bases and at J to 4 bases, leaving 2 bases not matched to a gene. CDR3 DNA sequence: TGTGCCAGCAGCCTGCGGGAGGCAGATACGCAGTATTTT. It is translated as CASSLREADTQYF.

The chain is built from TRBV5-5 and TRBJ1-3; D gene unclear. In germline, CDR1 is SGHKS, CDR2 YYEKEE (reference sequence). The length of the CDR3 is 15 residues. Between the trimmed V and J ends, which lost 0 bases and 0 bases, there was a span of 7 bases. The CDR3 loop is CASSLGRYSGNTIYF. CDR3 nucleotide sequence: TGTGCCAGCAGCTTGGGCAGGTACTCTGGAAACACCATATATTTT.

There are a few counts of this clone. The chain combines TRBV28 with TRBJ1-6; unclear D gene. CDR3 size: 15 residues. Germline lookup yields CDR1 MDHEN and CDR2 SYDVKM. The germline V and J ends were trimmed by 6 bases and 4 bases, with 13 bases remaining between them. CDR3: CASSGSQVYNSPLHF. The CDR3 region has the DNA TGTGCCAGCAGCGGTTCGCAGGTATATAATTCACCCCTCCACTTT.

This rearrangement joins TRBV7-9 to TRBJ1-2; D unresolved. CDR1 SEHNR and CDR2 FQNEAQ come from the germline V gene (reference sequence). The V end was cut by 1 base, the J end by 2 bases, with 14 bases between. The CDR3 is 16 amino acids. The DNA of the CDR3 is TGTGCCAGCAGCTTAGTGGCGGGTAGGAACAACTATGGCTACACCTTC. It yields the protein CASSLVAGRNNYGYTF.